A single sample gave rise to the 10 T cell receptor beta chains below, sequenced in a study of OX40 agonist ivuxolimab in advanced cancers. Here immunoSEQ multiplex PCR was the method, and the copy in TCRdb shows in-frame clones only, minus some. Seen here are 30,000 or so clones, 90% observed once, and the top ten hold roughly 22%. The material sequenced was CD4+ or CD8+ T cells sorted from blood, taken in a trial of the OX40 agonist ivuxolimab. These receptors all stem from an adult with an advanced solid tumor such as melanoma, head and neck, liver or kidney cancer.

CDR3 residues: CATSRGDQSTDTQYF. The CDR3 nucleotides are TGTGCCACCAGCAGAGGAGACCAAAGCACAGATACGCAGTATTTT. This chain links TRBV15 with TRBJ2-3; no clear D. The CDR3 loop spans 15 amino acids. CDR1 and CDR2 from the germline V gene are LNHNV and YYDKDF (reference sequence). V was clipped by 1 base and J by 0 bases, with 8 bases between them.

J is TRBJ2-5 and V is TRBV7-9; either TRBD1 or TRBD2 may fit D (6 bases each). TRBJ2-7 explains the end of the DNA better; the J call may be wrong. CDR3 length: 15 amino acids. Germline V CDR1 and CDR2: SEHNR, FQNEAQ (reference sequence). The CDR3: CASSSRSGRGHEQYF. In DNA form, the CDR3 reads TGTGCCAGCAGCTCCCGTAGCGGCAGGGGCCACGAGCAGTACTTC.

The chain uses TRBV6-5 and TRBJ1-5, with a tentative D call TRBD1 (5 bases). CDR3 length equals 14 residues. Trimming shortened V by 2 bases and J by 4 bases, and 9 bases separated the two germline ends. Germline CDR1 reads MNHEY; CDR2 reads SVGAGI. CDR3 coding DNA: TGTGCCAGCAGTTACAGGAGGGGTAATCAGCCCCAGCATTTT. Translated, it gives CASSYRRGNQPQHF.

This chain's CDR3 is CSVEALSEQYF. The CDR3 bases are TGCAGCGTTGAAGCCCTCTCTGAGCAGTACTTC. The chain links TRBV29-1 to TRBJ2-7; D is unresolved. With 1 base removed from V and 7 bases from J, the gap between germline ends came to 8 bases. The CDR3 is 11 residues long. Per the germline V gene, CDR1 is SQVTM and CDR2 is ANQGSEA.

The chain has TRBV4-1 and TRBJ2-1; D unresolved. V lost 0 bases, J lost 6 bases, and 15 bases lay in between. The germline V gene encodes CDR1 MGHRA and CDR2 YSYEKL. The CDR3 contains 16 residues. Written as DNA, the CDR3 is TGCGCCAGCAGCCAAGAGGTGGGAAACCTAATCAATGAGCAGTTCTTC. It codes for CASSQEVGNLINEQFF.

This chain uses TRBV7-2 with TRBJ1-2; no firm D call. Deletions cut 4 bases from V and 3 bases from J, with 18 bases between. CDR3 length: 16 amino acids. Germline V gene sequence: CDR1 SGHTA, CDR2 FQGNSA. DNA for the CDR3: TGTGCCAGCAGCTCAACCCCTCCGGACGGAGACTATGGCTACACCTTC. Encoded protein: CASSSTPPDGDYGYTF.

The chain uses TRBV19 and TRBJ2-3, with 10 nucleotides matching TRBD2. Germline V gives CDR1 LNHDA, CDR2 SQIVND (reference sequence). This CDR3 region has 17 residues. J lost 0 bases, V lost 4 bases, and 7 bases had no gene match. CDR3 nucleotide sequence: TGTGCCAGTAGTAGGGCTAGCGGGAGCTTGAGCACAGATACGCAGTATTTT. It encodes CASSRASGSLSTDTQYF. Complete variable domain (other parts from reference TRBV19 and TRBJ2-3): DGGITQSPKYLFRKEGQNVTLSCEQNLNHDAMYWYRQDPGQGLRLIYYSQIVNDFQKGDIAEGYSVSREKKESFPLTVTSAQKNPTAFYLCASSRASGSLSTDTQYFGPGTRLTVL.

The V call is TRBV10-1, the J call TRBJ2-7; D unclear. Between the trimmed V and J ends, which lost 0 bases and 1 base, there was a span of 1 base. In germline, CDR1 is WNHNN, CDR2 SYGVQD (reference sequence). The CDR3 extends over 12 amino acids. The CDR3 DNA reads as TGCGCCAGCAGTGAGTCGTCCTACGAGCAGTACTTC. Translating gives CASSESSYEQYF.

The CDR3 loop reads CASSPGNYGYTF. In DNA form, the CDR3 reads TGTGCCAGCAGTCCCGGGAACTATGGCTACACCTTC. V usage is TRBV6-6 and J usage is TRBJ1-2, with D unresolved. The V and J ends lost 5 bases and 2 bases respectively, with 6 bases between them. This CDR3 has 12 residues. Germline V lookup: CDR1 MNHNY, CDR2 SVGAGI (reference sequence).

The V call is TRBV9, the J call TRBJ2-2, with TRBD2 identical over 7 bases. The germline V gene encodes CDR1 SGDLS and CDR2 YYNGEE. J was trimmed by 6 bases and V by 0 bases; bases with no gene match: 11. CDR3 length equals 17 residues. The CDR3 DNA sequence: TGTGCCAGCAGCGTAGGTGCCCGGGACTACCTTGCCGGGGAGCTGTTTTTT. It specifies CASSVGARDYLAGELFF.